This T cell receptor beta chain is from a study of T cell responses to AZD1222 COVID-19 vaccine. Study conclusions and caveats: Reportedly, nearly half the spike-specific TCRs target unmutated variant regions.

Notes on this clone: Its antigen is unknown.

Assay: immunoSEQ multiplex PCR; the TCRdb copy retains only in-frame clones and omits some. The repertoire consists of around 150,000 clones, with approximately 90% occurring once and the leading ten covering about 2%. J was trimmed by 4 bases and V by 0 bases; bases with no gene match: 18. CDR1 is LGHDT and CDR2 is YNNKEL in the germline V gene (reference sequence). CDR3 length: 20 amino acids. The sequence came from an adult in good health. This specimen was peripheral blood, taken on day 0 of AZD1222 vaccination. This sequence joins TRBV3-1 (or the pseudogene TRBV3-2) and TRBJ1-2; 9 nucleotides agree with TRBD1. For the CDR3, the DNA is TGTGCCAGCAGCCAAGATTTGTCTTTCCGGGACAGGGCCGGCGGCTATGGCTACACCTTC. This sequence encodes CASSQDLSFRDRAGGYGYTF.